This note documents a single TCR beta chain sequence. The data originate from a study of regulatory T cells in long-lasting Graves disease. This CDR3 region has 13 residues. V lost 6 bases and J 6 bases, leaving 12 bases between the germline ends. The germline CDR1 and CDR2 sequences are WSHSY and SAAADI. Specified time point: persistent/refractory GD, antithyroid drugs over 5 years with positive TRAb. Isolated PBMC RNA provided the starting material for the TCR library. Combining iRepertoire HTBI primers with Arm-PCR of CDR3 regions, the authors built TCR beta libraries. MiXCR was run by TCRdb on the multiplex PCR reads, yielding one entry per CDR3 protein. Here the sample spans 400,000 to 500,000 distinct CDR3 sequences, roughly 21% being singletons.

This receptor was identified in a female donor with Graves disease. The V call is TRBV10-2, the J call TRBJ2-1; D gene uncertain. The sequenced sample was peripheral blood mononuclear cells (PBMCs), obtained when the disease was refractory, from a patient treated with antithyroid drugs. DNA for the CDR3: TGCGCCAGCAGGGACCCCTTCCTCAATGAGCAGTTCTTC. As protein: CASRDPFLNEQFF.